This TCR beta chain came from a study of a mutant IDH1 vaccine in newly diagnosed glioma. In the study overall: During weeks 1, 3, 5, 7, 11, 15, 19 and 23, patients received eight vaccinations. General study results and limits: Any relationship between pseudoprogression and changes in top peripheral T cell clonotypes seemed absent.

As to time point: week 23, last vaccination. Vaccinated patients received 300 ug of mutant IDH1 20-mer peptide per dose, with topical imiquimod. Remarks on this clone: Its target is not known.

V gave up 6 bases and J gave up 3 bases, with 8 bases separating them. Germline values: CDR1 LNHDA, CDR2 SQIVND (reference sequence). The CDR3 is 12 residues long. The protocol was immunoSEQ multiplex PCR, while the TCRdb copy is restricted to in-frame clones and leaves out a portion. There are just over 65,000 clones in the sample; 84% occur only once, and 13% lies in the top ten. The source material was PBMCs, sampled from a glioma patient whose treatment included an IDH1 peptide vaccine. The sequence derives from a man younger than 35 with glioma. This chain joins TRBV19 and TRBJ1-2; D is perhaps TRBD1 (5 bases). The CDR3 coding sequence is TGTGCCAGTAGGGGGCCTGACTATGGCTACACCTTC. As protein: CASRGPDYGYTF. The variable domain in full, with the rest retrieved from reference TRBV19 and TRBJ1-2, is DGGITQSPKYLFRKEGQNVTLSCEQNLNHDAMYWYRQDPGQGLRLIYYSQIVNDFQKGDIAEGYSVSREKKESFPLTVTSAQKNPTAFYLCASRGPDYGYTFGSGTRLTVV.